The present entry profiles one T cell receptor (beta chain) with its context. The CDR3 totals 20 residues. Germline V gene data show CDR1 as MGHRA and CDR2 as YSYEKL. Trimming took 3 bases from V and 8 from J; bases not matched to a gene: 21. These data are taken from a study of shared clonotypes between healthy human individuals. Here immunoSEQ multiplex PCR was the method, and the copy in TCRdb shows in-frame clones only, minus some. Found here are more than 400,000 clones, about 96% of them singletons; the top ten hold about 0.059%. The sequence derives from a woman aged 30 to 39 in good health. The gene calls are TRBV4-1 and TRBJ1-4; TRBD1 aligns across 10 bases. The sequenced material came from naive CD4+ T cells sorted from blood. Indicated subset: CD45RA+ positively selected. The CDR3 DNA sequence: TGCGCCAGCAGCCATCCCAATTGGCGACAGGGGGCTTTTAGGACCGAAAAACTGTTTTTT. This gives the protein CASSHPNWRQGAFRTEKLFF.